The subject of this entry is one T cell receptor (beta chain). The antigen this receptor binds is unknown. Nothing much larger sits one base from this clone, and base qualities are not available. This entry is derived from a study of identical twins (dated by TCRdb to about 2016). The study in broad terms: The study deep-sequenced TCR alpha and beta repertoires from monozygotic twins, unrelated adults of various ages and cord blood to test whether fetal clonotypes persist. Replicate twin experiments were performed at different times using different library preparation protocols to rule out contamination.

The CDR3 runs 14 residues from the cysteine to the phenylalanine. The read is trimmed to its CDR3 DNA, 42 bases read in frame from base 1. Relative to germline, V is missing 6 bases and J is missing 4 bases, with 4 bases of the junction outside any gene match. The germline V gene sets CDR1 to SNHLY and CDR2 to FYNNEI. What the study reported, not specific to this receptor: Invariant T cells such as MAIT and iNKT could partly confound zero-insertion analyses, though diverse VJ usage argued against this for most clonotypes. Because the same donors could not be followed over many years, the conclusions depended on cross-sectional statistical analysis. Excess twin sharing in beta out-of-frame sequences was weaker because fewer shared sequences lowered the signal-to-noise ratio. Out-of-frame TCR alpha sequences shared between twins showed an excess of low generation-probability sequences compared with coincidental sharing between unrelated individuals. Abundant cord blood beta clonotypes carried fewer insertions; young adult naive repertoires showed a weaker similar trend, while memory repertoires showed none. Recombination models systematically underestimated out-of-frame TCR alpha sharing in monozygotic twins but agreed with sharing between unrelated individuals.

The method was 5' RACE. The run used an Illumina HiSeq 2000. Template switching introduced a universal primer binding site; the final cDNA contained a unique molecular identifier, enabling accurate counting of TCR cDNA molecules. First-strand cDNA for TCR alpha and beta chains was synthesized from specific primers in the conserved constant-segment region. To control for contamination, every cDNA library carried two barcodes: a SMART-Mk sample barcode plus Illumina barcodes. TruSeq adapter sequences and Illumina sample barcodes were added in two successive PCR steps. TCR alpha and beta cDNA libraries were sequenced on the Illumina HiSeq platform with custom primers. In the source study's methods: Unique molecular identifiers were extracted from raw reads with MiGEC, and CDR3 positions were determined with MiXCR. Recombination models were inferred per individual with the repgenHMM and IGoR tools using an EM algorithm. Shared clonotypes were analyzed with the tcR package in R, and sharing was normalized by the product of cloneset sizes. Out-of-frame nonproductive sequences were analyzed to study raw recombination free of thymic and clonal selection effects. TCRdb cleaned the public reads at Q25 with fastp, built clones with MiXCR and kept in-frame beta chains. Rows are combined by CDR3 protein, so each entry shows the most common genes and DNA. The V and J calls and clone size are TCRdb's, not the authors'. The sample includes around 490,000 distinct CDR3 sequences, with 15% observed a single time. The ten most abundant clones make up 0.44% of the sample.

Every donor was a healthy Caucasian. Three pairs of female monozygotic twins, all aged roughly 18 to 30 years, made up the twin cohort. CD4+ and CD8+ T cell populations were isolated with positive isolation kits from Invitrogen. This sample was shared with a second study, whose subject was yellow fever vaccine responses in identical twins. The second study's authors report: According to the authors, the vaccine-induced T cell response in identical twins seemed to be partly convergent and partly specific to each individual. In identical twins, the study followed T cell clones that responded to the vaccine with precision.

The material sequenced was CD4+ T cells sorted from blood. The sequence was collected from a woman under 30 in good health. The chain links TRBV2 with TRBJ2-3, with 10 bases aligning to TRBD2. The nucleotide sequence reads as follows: TGTGCCAGCAGCGATAGCGGGAGGTCAGATACGCAGTATTTT. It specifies CASSDSGRSDTQYF. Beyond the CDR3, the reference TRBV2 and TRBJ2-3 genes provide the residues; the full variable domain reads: EPEVTQTPSHQVTQMGQEVILRCVPISNHLYFYWYRQILGQKVEFLVSFYNNEISEKSEIFDDQFSVERPDGSNFTLKIRSTKLEDSAMYFCASSDSGRSDTQYFGPGTRLTVL.